The sequence of this T cell receptor beta chain was determined in a study of shared clonotypes between healthy human individuals. Study findings and constraints: Relative to their counterparts shared across all four donors, non-shared clonotypes exhibited diminished generation probabilities. Sequencing depth was predicted to influence how clonotypes are shared among donors. Naive subsets tended to show greater estimated richness than memory subsets.

Repertoires were generated with immunoSEQ multiplex PCR, while TCRdb's copy carries only in-frame clones and drops some. The sample carries over 2 million clones, roughly 92% recorded once. The J segment lost 10 bases and the V segment lost 9 bases, leaving 13 bases of the junction unmatched. Germline CDR1 reads ENHRY; CDR2 reads SYGVKD. CDR3 length: 15 residues. With regard to this clone: No antigen is known for it.

This sequence originates from a man aged 18 to 30 in good health. Some clones in this sample may be carry-over from other donors' samples. The rearrangement joins TRBV10-3 to TRBJ2-1; 12 bases agree with TRBD2. The specimen sequenced was naive CD4+ T cells from PBMCs. Subset here: CD45RA+ positively selected. The CDR3, as DNA: TGTGCCATTCGTAATCGACTAGCGGGGGACTGGGAGCAGTTCTTC. Encoded protein: CAIRNRLAGDWEQFF.